These 2 T cell receptor beta chains originate from one sample sequenced in a study of human T cells and chemical hapten exposure. The time point here: patch test 2, 6 weeks after DPC sensitization. The treatment is: therapeutic diphenylcyclopropenone sensitization with weekly scalp DPC. TCRdb analysed the RACE reads with MiXCR anew, one entry per CDR3 protein. The sample gives some 71,000 distinct CDR3 sequences, approximately 10% of which show up once; 6.8% is in the top ten. The sample was whole blood, taken in connection with sensitization to the hapten diphenylcyclopropenone (DPC). These receptors came from a woman between 50 and 59 years old with alopecia areata. Some clones in this sample may be carry-over from other donors' samples.

This clonotype showed up just a few times. The chain recombines TRBV3-1 with TRBJ2-2; 7 positions match TRBD1. The CDR3 contains 13 residues. Trimming removed 5 bases from V and 5 bases from J; junction bases left unmatched: 2. Germline CDR1 reads LGHDT; CDR2 reads YNNKEL (reference sequence). The CDR3 sequence: CASSYRGTGELFF. The CDR3 region has the DNA TGTGCCAGCAGCTACAGGGGTACCGGGGAGCTGTTTTTT.

The chain employs TRBV12-3 or TRBV12-4 and TRBJ1-2, with 7 bases fitting TRBD1. CDR3 size: 13 residues. With 6 bases clipped from V and 8 bases from J, the junction kept 9 bases outside the gene matches. CDR3 sequence reads: CASSPDRVGGYTF. In DNA form, the CDR3 reads TGTGCCAGCAGCCCCGACAGGGTGGGGGGCTACACCTTC.